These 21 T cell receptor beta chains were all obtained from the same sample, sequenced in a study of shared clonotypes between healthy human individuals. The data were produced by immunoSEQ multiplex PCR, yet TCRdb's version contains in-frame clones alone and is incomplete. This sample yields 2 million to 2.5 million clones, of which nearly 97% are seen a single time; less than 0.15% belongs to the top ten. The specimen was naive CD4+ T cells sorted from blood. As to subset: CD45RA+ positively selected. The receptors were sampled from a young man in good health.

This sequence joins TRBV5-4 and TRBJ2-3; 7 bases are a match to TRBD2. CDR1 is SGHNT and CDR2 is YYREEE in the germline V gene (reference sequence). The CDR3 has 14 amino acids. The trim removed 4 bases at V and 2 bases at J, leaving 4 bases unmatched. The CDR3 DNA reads TGTGCCAGCAGCATCCGGGACTACACAGATACGCAGTATTTT. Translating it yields CASSIRDYTDTQYF.

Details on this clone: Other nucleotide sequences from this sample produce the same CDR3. The CDR3 here is CASSSDRSYGYTF. The CDR3 bases are TGTGCCAGCAGTTCTGACAGGTCCTATGGCTACACCTTC. The J gene is TRBJ1-2, the V gene TRBV28; D is perhaps TRBD1 (6 bases). Germline-derived CDR1 and CDR2 are MDHEN and SYDVKM. This CDR3 contains 13 residues. V was shortened by 4 bases and J by 4 bases, with 10 bases between the two germline ends.

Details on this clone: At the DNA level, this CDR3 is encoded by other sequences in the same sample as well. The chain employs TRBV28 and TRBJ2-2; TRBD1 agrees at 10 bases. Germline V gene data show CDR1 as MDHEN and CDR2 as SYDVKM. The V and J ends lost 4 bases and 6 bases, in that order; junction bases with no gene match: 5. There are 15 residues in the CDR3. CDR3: CASSSPGTGAGELFF. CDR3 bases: TGTGCCAGCAGTTCTCCCGGGACAGGGGCCGGGGAGCTGTTTTTT.

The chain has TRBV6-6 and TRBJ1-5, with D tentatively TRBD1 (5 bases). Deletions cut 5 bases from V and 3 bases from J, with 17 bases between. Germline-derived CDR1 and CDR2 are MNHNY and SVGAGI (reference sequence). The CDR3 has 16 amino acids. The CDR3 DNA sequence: TGTGCCAGCAGTCCCCCAGGGATGGAACCCAATCAGCCCCAGCATTTT. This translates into CASSPPGMEPNQPQHF.

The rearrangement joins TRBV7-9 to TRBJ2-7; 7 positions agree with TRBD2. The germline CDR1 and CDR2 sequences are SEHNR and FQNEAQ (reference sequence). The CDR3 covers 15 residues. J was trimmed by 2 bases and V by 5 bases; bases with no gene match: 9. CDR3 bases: TGTGCCAGCAGCGTTGGGGACTATAGCCCCTACGAGCAGTACTTC. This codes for CASSVGDYSPYEQYF. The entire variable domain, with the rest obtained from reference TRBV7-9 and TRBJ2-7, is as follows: DTGVSQNPRHKITKRGQNVTFRCDPISEHNRLYWYRQTLGQGPEFLTYFQNEAQLEKSRLLSDRFSAERPKGSFSTLEIQRTEQGDSAMYLCASSVGDYSPYEQYFGPGTRLTVT.

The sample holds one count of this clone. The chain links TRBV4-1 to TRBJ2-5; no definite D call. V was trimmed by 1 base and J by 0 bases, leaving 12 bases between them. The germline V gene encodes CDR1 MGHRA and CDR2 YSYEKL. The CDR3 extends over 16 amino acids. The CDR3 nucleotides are TGCGCCAGCAGCCAAGCCTCCGATTCGTACCAAGAGACCCAGTACTTC. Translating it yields CASSQASDSYQETQYF.

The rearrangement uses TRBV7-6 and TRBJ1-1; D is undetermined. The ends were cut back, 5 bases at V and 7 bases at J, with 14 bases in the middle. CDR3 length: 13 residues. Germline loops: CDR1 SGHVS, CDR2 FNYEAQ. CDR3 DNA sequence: TGTGCCAGCAGCCCGACCGAGGCAGGTGAAGCTTTCTTT. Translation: CASSPTEAGEAFF.

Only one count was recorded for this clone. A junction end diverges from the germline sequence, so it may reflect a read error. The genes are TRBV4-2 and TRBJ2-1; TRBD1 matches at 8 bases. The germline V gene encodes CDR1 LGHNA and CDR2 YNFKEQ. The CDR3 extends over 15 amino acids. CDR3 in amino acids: CASSEDTGGSNEQFF. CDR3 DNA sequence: TGTGCCAGCAGCGAAGACACAGGGGGTTCCAATGAGCAGTTCTTC.

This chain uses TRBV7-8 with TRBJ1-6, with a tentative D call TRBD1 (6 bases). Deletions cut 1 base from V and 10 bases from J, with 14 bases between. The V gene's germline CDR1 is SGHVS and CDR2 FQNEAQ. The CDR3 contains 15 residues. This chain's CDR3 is CASSLEQGGLSPLHF. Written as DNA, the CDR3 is TGTGCCAGCAGCTTAGAACAGGGTGGTCTGTCACCCCTCCACTTT.

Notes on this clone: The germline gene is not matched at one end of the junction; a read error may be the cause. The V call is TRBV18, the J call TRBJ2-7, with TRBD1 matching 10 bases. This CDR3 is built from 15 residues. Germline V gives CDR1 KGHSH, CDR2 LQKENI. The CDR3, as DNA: TGTGCCAGCTTACCAAGCAGGGACAGGGGCCACGAGCAGTACTTC. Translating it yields CASLPSRDRGHEQYF.

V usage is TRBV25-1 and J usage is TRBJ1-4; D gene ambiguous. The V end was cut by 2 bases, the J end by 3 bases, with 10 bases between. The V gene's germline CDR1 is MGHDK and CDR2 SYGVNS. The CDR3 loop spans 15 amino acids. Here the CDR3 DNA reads TGTGCCAGCAGTGAACAGCCCCACCCTAATGAAAAACTGTTTTTT. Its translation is CASSEQPHPNEKLFF.

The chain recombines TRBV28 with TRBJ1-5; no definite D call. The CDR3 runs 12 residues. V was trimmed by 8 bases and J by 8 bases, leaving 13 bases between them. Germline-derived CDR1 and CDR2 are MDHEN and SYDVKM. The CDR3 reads CASHFSGKPQHF. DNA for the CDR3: TGTGCCAGCCATTTTTCGGGGAAGCCCCAGCATTTT.

In nucleotides, the CDR3 is TGTGCCTGGAGTGGGTATCCGTCTATACGAGGCTACACCTTC. As protein: CAWSGYPSIRGYTF. The chain couples TRBV30 to TRBJ1-2; the D is unclear. Between the trimmed V and J ends, which lost 1 base and 8 bases, there was a span of 17 bases. The CDR3 runs to 14 residues. Germline values: CDR1 GTSNPN, CDR2 SVGIG (reference sequence).

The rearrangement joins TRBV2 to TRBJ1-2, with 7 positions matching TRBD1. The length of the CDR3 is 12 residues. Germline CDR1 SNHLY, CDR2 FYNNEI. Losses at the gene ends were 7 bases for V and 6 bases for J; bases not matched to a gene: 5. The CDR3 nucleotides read TGTGCCAGCAACTCCGGGACAGATGGCTACACCTTC. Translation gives CASNSGTDGYTF.

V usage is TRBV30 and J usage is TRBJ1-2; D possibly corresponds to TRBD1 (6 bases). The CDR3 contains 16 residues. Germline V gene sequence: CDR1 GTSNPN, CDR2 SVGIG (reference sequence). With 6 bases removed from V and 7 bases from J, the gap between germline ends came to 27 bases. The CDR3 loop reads CACLPRGGLGNSGYTF. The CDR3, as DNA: TGTGCCTGTCTACCTCGGGGGGGGCTTGGAAATAGTGGCTACACCTTC.

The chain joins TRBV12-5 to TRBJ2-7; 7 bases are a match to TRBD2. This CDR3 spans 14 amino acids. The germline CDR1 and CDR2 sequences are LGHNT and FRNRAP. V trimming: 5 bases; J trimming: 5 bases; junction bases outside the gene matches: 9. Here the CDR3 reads CASGASGGGNEQYF. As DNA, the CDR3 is TGTGCTAGTGGTGCTTCGGGGGGAGGGAACGAGCAGTACTTC. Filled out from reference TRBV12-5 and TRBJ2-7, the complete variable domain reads DARVTQTPRHKVTEMGQEVTMRCQPILGHNTVFWYRQTMMQGLELLAYFRNRAPLDDSGMPKDRFSAEMPDATLATLKIQPSEPRDSAVYFCASGASGGGNEQYFGPGTRLTVT.

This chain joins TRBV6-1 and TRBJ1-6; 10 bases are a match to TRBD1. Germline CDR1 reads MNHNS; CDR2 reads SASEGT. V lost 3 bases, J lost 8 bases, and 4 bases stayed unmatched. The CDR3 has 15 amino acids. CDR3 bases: TGTGCCAGCAGTGAGACAGGGGGCGCCTATTCACCCCTCCACTTT. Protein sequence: CASSETGGAYSPLHF.

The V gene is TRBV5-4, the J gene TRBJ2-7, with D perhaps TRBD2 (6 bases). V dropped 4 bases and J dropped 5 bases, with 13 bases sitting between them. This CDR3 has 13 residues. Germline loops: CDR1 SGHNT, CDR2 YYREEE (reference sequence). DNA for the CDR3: TGTGCCAGCAGCCGGGGGTGGACCGACGAGCAGTACTTC. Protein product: CASSRGWTDEQYF. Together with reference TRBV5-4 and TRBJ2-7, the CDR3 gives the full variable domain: ETGVTQSPTHLIKTRGQQVTLRCSSQSGHNTVSWYQQALGQGPQFIFQYYREEENGRGNFPPRFSGLQFPNYSSELNVNALELDDSALYLCASSRGWTDEQYFGPGTRLTVT.

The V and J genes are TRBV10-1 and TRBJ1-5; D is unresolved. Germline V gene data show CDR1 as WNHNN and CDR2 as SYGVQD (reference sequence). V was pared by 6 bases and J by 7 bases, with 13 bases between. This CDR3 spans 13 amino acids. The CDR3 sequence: CASRAGPDQPQHF. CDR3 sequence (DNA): TGCGCCAGCAGGGCCGGCCCGGACCAGCCCCAGCATTTT.

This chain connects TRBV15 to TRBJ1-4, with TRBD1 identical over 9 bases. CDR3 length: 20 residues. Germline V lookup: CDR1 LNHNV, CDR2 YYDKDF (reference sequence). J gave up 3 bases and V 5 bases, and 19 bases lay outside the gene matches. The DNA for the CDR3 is TGTGCCACCAGCGGTTCTCCGGGACAGGGTGGCCTCCTGGCTAATGAAAAACTGTTTTTT. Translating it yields CATSGSPGQGGLLANEKLFF.

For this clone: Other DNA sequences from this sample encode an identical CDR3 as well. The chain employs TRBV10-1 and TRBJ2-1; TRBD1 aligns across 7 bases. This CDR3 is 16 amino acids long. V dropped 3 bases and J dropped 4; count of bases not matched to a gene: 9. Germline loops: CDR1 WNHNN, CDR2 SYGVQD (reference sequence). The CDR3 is CASSESRGTLYNEQFF. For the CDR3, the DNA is TGCGCCAGCAGTGAAAGCAGGGGGACGTTATACAATGAGCAGTTCTTC.